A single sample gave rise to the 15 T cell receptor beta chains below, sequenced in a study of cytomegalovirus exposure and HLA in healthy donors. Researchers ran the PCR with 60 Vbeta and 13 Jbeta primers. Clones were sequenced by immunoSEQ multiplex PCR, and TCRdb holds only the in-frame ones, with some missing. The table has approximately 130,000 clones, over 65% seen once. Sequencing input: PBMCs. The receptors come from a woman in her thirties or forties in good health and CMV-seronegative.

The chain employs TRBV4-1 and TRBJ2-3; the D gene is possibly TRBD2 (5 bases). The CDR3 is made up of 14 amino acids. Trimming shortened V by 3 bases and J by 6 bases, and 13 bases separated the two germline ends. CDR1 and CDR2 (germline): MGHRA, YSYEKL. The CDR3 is CASSHLGPGDTQYF. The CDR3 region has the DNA TGCGCCAGCAGCCACCTTGGACCGGGGGATACGCAGTATTTT.

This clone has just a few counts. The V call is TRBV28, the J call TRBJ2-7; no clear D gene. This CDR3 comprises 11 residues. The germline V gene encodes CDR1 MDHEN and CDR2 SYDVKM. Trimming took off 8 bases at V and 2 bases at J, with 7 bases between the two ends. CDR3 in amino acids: CASLSAYEQYF. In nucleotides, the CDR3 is TGTGCCAGCCTCTCCGCCTACGAGCAGTACTTC.

Here the CDR3 reads CASRRVGTEAFF. In nucleotides, the CDR3 is TGTGCCAGCAGACGGGTTGGCACTGAAGCTTTCTTT. This chain uses TRBV2 with TRBJ1-1, with D unresolved. Germline assignment: CDR1 SNHLY and CDR2 FYNNEI. Trimming shortened V by 6 bases and J by 4 bases, and 9 bases separated the two germline ends. This CDR3 is built from 12 residues.

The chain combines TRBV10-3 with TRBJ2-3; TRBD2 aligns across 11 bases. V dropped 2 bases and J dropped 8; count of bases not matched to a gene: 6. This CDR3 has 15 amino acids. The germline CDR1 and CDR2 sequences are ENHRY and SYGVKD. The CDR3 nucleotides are TGTGCCATCAGTGAGAGACTAGCGGGGCATGTTACGCAGTATTTT. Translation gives CAISERLAGHVTQYF.

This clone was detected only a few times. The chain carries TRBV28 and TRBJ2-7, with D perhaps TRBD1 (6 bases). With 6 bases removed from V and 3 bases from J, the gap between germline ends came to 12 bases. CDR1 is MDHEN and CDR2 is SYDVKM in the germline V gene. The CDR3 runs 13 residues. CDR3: CASSHRDNYEQYF. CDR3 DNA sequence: TGTGCCAGCAGCCACCGGGACAACTACGAGCAGTACTTC.

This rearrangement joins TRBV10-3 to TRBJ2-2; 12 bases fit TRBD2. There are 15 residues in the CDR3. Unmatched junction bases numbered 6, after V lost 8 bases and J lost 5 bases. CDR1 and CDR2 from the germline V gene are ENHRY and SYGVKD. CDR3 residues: CAIRLAGVGTGELFF. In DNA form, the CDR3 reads TGTGCCATCCGACTAGCGGGAGTCGGAACCGGGGAGCTGTTTTTT.

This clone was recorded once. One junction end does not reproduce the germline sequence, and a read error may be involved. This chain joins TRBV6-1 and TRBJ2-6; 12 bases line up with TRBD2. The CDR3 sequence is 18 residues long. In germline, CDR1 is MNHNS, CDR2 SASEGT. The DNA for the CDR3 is TGTGCCAGCAGTGACGACTCTAGCGGGAGGGCTGGGGCCAACGGCCTGACTTTC. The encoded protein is CASSDDSSGRAGANGLTF.

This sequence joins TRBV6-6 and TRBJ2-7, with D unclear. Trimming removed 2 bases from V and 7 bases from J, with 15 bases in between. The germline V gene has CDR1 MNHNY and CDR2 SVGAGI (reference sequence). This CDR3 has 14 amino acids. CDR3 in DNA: TGTGCCAGCAGTTACGACATCCTCGCCTTGGAGCAGTACTTC. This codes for CASSYDILALEQYF.

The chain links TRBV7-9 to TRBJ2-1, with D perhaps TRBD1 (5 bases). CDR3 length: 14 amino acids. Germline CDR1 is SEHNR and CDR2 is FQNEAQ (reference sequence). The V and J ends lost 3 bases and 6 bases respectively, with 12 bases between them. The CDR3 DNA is TGTGCCAGCAGCTTGACTCAAGGGGCCAATGAGCAGTTCTTC. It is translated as CASSLTQGANEQFF.

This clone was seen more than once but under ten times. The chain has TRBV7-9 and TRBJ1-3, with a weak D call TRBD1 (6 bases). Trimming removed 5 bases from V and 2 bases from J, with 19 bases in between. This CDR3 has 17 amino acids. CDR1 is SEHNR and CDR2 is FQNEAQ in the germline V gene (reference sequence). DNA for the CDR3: TGTGCCAGCAGCGCACCTTCCGGGACACAGGCTGGAAACACCATATATTTT. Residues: CASSAPSGTQAGNTIYF.

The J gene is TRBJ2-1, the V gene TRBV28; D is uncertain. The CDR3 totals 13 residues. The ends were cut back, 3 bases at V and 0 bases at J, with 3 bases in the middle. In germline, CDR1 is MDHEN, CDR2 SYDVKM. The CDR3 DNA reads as TGTGCCAGCAGTTTTCTCTCCTACAATGAGCAGTTCTTC. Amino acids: CASSFLSYNEQFF.

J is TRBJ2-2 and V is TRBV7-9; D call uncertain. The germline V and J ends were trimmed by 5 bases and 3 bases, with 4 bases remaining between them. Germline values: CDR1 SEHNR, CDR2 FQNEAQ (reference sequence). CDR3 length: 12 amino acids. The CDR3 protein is CASSGDTGELFF. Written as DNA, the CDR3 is TGTGCCAGCAGCGGAGACACCGGGGAGCTGTTTTTT.

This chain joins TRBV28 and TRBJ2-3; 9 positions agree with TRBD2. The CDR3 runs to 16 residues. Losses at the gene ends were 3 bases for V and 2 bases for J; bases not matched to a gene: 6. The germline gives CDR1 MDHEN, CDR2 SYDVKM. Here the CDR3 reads CASSLVSSGNTDTQYF. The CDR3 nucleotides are TGTGCCAGCAGTTTGGTGTCTAGCGGGAACACAGATACGCAGTATTTT.

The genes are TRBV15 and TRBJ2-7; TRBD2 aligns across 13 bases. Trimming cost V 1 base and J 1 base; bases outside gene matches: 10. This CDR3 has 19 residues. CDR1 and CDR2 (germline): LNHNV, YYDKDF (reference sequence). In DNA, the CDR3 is TGTGCCACCAGCAGAGGACTAGCGGGAGGCCTCCTTAAATCCTACGAGCAGTACTTC. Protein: CATSRGLAGGLLKSYEQYF.

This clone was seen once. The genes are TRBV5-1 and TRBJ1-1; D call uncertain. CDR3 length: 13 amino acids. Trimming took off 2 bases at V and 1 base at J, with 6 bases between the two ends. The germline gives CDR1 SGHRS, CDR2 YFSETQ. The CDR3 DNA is TGCGCCAGCAGCTTATCCAGGAACACTGAAGCTTTCTTT. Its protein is CASSLSRNTEAFF.